This T cell receptor (beta chain) is from a study of blood T cell repertoires in COVID-19. V dropped 5 bases and J dropped 1; count of bases not matched to a gene: 8. The CDR3 consists of 16 residues. CDR1 and CDR2 from the germline V gene are SGHRS and YFSETQ. Only one count was recorded for this clone. The assay was immunoSEQ multiplex PCR, and TCRdb's table has in-frame clones only and misses some. The table records roughly 400,000 clones, roughly 88% of them present only once. This TCR derives from a woman between 40 and 55 years old with acute COVID-19. This chain joins TRBV5-1 and TRBJ1-3, with 8 nucleotides matching TRBD1. The material sequenced was PBMCs or T cells enriched from blood (not recorded which). CDR3 region: CASSLSGGASGNTIYF. As DNA, the CDR3 is TGCGCCAGCAGTCTGTCAGGGGGCGCATCTGGAAACACCATATATTTT. Supplemented by reference TRBV5-1 and TRBJ1-3, the full variable domain reads KAGVTQTPRYLIKTRGQQVTLSCSPISGHRSVSWYQQTPGQGLQFLFEYFSETQRNKGNFPGRFSGRQFSNSRSEMNVSTLELGDSALYLCASSLSGGASGNTIYFGEGSWLTVV.